Below are 23 T cell receptor beta chains sequenced from a single sample in a study of blood T cell repertoires in COVID-19. Measured with immunoSEQ multiplex PCR; TCRdb has only the in-frame clones, and not every one. The table has some 100,000 clones, less than 85% seen once; the top ten hold 18%. The sample consisted of peripheral blood. The receptors shown here come from a woman aged 60-75 years with acute or convalescent COVID-19.

This chain connects TRBV24-1 to TRBJ2-7; D might be TRBD1 (5 bases). This CDR3 has 15 residues. The ends were cut back, 4 bases at V and 3 bases at J, with 15 bases in the middle. CDR1 KGHDR and CDR2 SFDVKD come from the germline V gene. The DNA for the CDR3 is TGTGCCACCAGTGAGGGGCGTCTTGGGTTCTACGAGCAGTACTTC. Its protein is CATSEGRLGFYEQYF.

This rearrangement joins TRBV7-9 to TRBJ2-3; D uncertain. Looked up from germline, CDR1 is SEHNR and CDR2 is FQNEAQ (reference sequence). Trimming cost V 5 bases and J 4 bases, with 10 bases left between them. The CDR3 contains 13 residues. The CDR3 nucleotides are TGTGCCAGCAGCCCCAAAACGGCAGATACGCAGTATTTT. It encodes CASSPKTADTQYF.

The chain uses TRBV4-3 and TRBJ2-4; 11 bases are a match to TRBD2. V lost 1 base to trimming and J lost 5 bases; unmatched junction nucleotides: 7. The germline V gene has CDR1 LGHNA and CDR2 YSLEER. This CDR3 spans 17 amino acids. CDR3 DNA sequence: TGCGCCAGCAGCCAAGCCCGACTAGCGGGGCCTGAAAACATTCAGTACTTC. Residues: CASSQARLAGPENIQYF.

The chain has TRBV10-3 and TRBJ2-1, with 12 bases that match TRBD2. In germline, CDR1 is ENHRY, CDR2 SYGVKD. J was trimmed by 5 bases and V by 8 bases; bases with no gene match: 1. This CDR3 is 13 amino acids long. The CDR3 spells CAIRLAGDNEQFF. The CDR3 region has the DNA TGTGCCATCCGACTAGCGGGAGACAATGAGCAGTTCTTC.

The rearrangement joins TRBV5-6 to TRBJ1-2; 7 bases match TRBD1. Germline V CDR1 and CDR2: SGHDT, YYEEEE. Germline trimming cut 4 bases from V and 5 bases from J; bases unmatched to any gene: 11. The CDR3 runs to 15 residues. CDR3: CASSTPGQIDYGYTF. The CDR3 nucleotides are TGTGCCAGCAGCACCCCGGGACAGATAGATTATGGCTACACCTTC.

V gene TRBV7-2 combines with J gene TRBJ2-7; D possibly corresponds to TRBD1 (5 bases). CDR1 and CDR2 (germline): SGHTA, FQGNSA. V lost 1 base to trimming and J lost 3 bases, with 7 bases between them. CDR3 length: 13 amino acids. The CDR3 DNA reads as TGTGCCAGCAGCTTAGAGCAGGGCTACGAGCAGTACTTC. Protein: CASSLEQGYEQYF.

This clone is a singleton in its sample. The chain carries TRBV7-2 and TRBJ1-6; the D gene is possibly TRBD1 (5 bases). The CDR3 covers 17 residues. Germline CDR1 is SGHTA and CDR2 is FQGNSA. Trimming took 3 bases from V and 0 from J, leaving 12 bases between them. The CDR3 region is CASSLLGRSSYNSPLHF. CDR3 bases: TGTGCCAGCAGCTTGTTGGGGCGGAGCTCCTATAATTCACCCCTCCACTTT.

This chain uses TRBV12-3 or TRBV12-4 with TRBJ1-2, with TRBD1 matching over 9 bases. This CDR3 region has 12 residues. V lost 8 bases to trimming and J lost 4 bases; unmatched junction nucleotides: 2. The CDR3 here is CASSGQGYGYTF. The CDR3 nucleotides read TGTGCCAGCTCGGGACAGGGCTATGGCTACACCTTC.

V and J are TRBV5-1 and TRBJ2-5; 8 bases agree with TRBD2. The CDR3 spans 16 residues. V gave up 1 base and J gave up 2 bases; unmatched junction bases: 7. Germline CDR1 and CDR2: SGHRS and YFSETQ. CDR3 in amino acids: CASSLIAGGGQETQYF. In nucleotides, the CDR3 is TGCGCCAGCAGCTTGATCGCGGGAGGAGGGCAAGAGACCCAGTACTTC.

This clone appeared a single time. The same CDR3 is also encoded by other DNA sequences in this sample. V gene TRBV5-1 combines with J gene TRBJ2-2; TRBD2 matches 11 bases. CDR1 SGHRS and CDR2 YFSETQ come from the germline V gene. The CDR3 spans 15 residues. V trimming: 7 bases; J trimming: 1 base; junction bases outside the gene matches: 3. CDR3 coding DNA: TGCGCCAGCCGCCTAGCGGGGGGGAACACCGGGGAGCTGTTTTTT. This codes for CASRLAGGNTGELFF.

The chain couples TRBV6-5 to TRBJ2-3; D gene unclear. The germline V gene has CDR1 MNHEY and CDR2 SVGAGI. The CDR3 totals 11 residues. Trimming stripped 6 bases from V and 2 bases from J, with 3 bases between. The CDR3 sequence is CASSITDTQYF. The CDR3 bases are TGTGCCAGCAGCATCACAGATACGCAGTATTTT.

Comment on this clone: A read error may produce the germline difference seen at one junction end. This chain uses TRBV2 with TRBJ1-2; TRBD1 aligns across 8 bases. Germline assignment: CDR1 SNHLY and CDR2 FYNNEI. The CDR3 sequence is 13 residues long. CDR3 protein: CASKVSQGAVGLF. The CDR3 DNA follows: TGTGCCAGCAAAGTTTCGCAGGGGGCAGTGGGGCTCTTC.

The chain is built from TRBV18 and TRBJ2-3, with D possibly matching TRBD1 (6 bases). V was pared by 7 bases and J by 2 bases, with 10 bases between. This CDR3 has 13 amino acids. Germline lookup yields CDR1 KGHSH and CDR2 LQKENI. The CDR3 reads CASFGTHTDTQYF. CDR3 DNA: TGTGCCAGCTTCGGGACACACACAGATACGCAGTATTTT.

The chain employs TRBV19 and TRBJ1-1; D remains ambiguous. Germline V gives CDR1 LNHDA, CDR2 SQIVND (reference sequence). The CDR3 is made up of 12 amino acids. The V end was cut by 3 bases, the J end by 6 bases, with 8 bases between. The CDR3 DNA follows: TGTGCCAGTAGTATCACACCTCCTGAAGCTTTCTTT. This translates into CASSITPPEAFF.

This chain uses TRBV3-1 (or the pseudogene TRBV3-2) with TRBJ1-1, with D maybe TRBD1 (6 bases). Deletions cut 4 bases from V and 4 bases from J, with 13 bases between. The CDR3 runs to 14 residues. CDR1 is LGHDT and CDR2 is YNNKEL in the germline V gene (reference sequence). CDR3 sequence reads: CASSLGEGGTEAFF. The DNA for the CDR3 is TGTGCCAGCAGCCTAGGGGAAGGGGGCACTGAAGCTTTCTTT.

This clone was seen once. This is likely a read error, given that the CDR3 carries no conserved phenylalanine or tryptophan at its end. No DNA is shown, since the ends of the CDR3 on it are uncertain; the CDR3 is the one TCRdb lists. The V call is TRBV12-3 or TRBV12-4, the J call TRBJ1-1; TRBD1, the D gene given by the table, was not confirmed from the DNA. From its first to its last residue, the CDR3 has 12 amino acids. This CDR3 reads CASSPDRARIVT.

The chain couples TRBV10-3 to TRBJ2-2; D possibly corresponds to TRBD2 (5 bases). The CDR3 contains 13 residues. The V end was cut by 7 bases, the J end by 1 base, with 7 bases between. Germline lookup yields CDR1 ENHRY and CDR2 SYGVKD. As DNA, the CDR3 is TGTGCCATCAATGGACTGAACACCGGGGAGCTGTTTTTT. This translates into CAINGLNTGELFF.

This clone was detected only once. The chain carries TRBV4-2 and TRBJ2-7, with a weak D call TRBD2 (6 bases). The CDR3 loop spans 14 amino acids. The germline gives CDR1 LGHNA, CDR2 YNFKEQ. The V end was cut by 0 bases, the J end by 6 bases, with 12 bases between. The CDR3 nucleotides are TGTGCCAGCAGCCAAGATTTGAAAGCGGGCGAGCAGTACTTC. Its translation: CASSQDLKAGEQYF.

This clone was counted once. The V call is TRBV3-1 (or the pseudogene TRBV3-2), the J call TRBJ1-1; TRBD1 matches at 12 bases. The V segment lost 3 bases and the J segment 8 bases; nucleotides outside the gene matches: 7. Per germline, CDR1 LGHDT and CDR2 YNNKEL (reference sequence). This CDR3 has 15 amino acids. The CDR3 nucleotides are TGTGCCAGCAGCCACGATGGGACAGGGGGCGCGGAAGCTTTCTTT. This encodes CASSHDGTGGAEAFF.

This clone appeared a few times. This chain connects TRBV25-1 to TRBJ2-3; tentative D call: TRBD2 (6 bases). Germline assignment: CDR1 MGHDK and CDR2 SYGVNS. The V and J ends lost 2 bases and 2 bases respectively, with 14 bases between them. This CDR3 is 16 amino acids long. CDR3 protein: CASSEDGSGYTDTQYF. CDR3 sequence (DNA): TGTGCCAGCAGTGAAGACGGGAGCGGTTACACAGATACGCAGTATTTT.

The genes are TRBV7-8 and TRBJ1-5; 8 nucleotides align to TRBD1. Germline V gives CDR1 SGHVS, CDR2 FQNEAQ. The ends lost 3 bases at V and 3 bases at J; junction bases unmatched: 4. The CDR3 is 15 residues long. The CDR3 nucleotides are TGTGCCAGCAGCTTGGGGGACAGGAACAATCAGCCCCAGCATTTT. It translates to CASSLGDRNNQPQHF.

The genes are TRBV28 and TRBJ2-3; 9 bases map to TRBD1. Looked up from germline, CDR1 is MDHEN and CDR2 is SYDVKM. The CDR3 has 14 amino acids. The J segment lost 2 bases and the V segment lost 7 bases, leaving 4 bases of the junction unmatched. CDR3 DNA sequence: TGTGCCAGCACGGGACAGGGTATCACAGATACGCAGTATTTT. It encodes CASTGQGITDTQYF.

The J gene is TRBJ1-1, the V gene TRBV18, with a possible D match to TRBD1 (5 bases). Germline loops: CDR1 KGHSH, CDR2 LQKENI. This CDR3 is 13 amino acids long. V lost 3 bases and J 5 bases, leaving 10 bases between the germline ends. The CDR3 DNA is TGTGCCAGCTCACCGCCAGGGAATACTGAAGCTTTCTTT. Residues: CASSPPGNTEAFF.